This T cell receptor (beta chain) was found in a study of molecular identifiers for immune sequencing clone quantification. Study findings and constraints: Even with 800,000 to 1,000,000 naive cells present, spiked Jurkat TCR RNA from one cell was reportedly detectable.

It was with previously described methods and listed TCR primers that bulk TCR libraries were made. TCRdb recomputed calls from the PCR reads with MiXCR, one row per CDR3 protein. The table shows fewer than 45,000 distinct CDR3 sequences, with 19% occurring only once. Per the germline V gene, CDR1 is MDHEN and CDR2 is SYDVKM. V trimming: 5 bases; J trimming: 2 bases; junction bases outside the gene matches: 11. The CDR3 sequence is 17 residues long. Many counts were recorded for this clonotype. The antigen is undetermined. This receptor was obtained from a human donor in good health. Some libraries in this study had Jurkat cell RNA spiked in. The rearrangement joins TRBV28 to TRBJ2-3; 9 bases match TRBD2. Sequencing input: naive CD8+ T cells from blood, with Jurkat cell RNA spiked in. The subset was: FACS-sorted CD8+CD4-CCR7+CD45RA+ naive T cells. Here the CDR3 reads CASSPHRLADNTDTQYF. The DNA for the CDR3 is TGTGCCAGCAGTCCACACCGACTAGCGGACAACACAGATACGCAGTATTTT.